The 4 T cell receptor beta chains in this list originate from one sample, sequenced in a study of blood T cell repertoires in COVID-19 (dated by TCRdb to 2020 to 2021). The method was the immunoSEQ multiplex PCR assay. TCRdb carries this immuneACCESS record with in-frame sequences only. Its versions omit some clonotypes, under half of them owing to an unresolved V gene in the studies checked, with the rest unexplained. Present in this sample are roughly 280,000 clones, roughly 90% of which were seen just once. The ten largest clones capture around 3% of the sample. The sample comprised PBMCs or T cells enriched from blood (not recorded which). These receptors were obtained from a woman aged 50 to 60 who had recovered from COVID-19.

The chain links TRBV7-2 to TRBJ2-1, with 14 bases aligning to TRBD2. The germline gives CDR1 SGHTA, CDR2 FQGNSA. V trimming: 5 bases; J trimming: 0 bases; junction bases outside the gene matches: 6. There are 18 residues in the CDR3. The CDR3 DNA sequence: TGTGCCAGCAGCGGGGGGACTAGCGGGGGTAGCTCCTACAATGAGCAGTTCTTC. Protein: CASSGGTSGGSSYNEQFF.

This clone was found a few times. V and J are TRBV21-1 and TRBJ2-7; whether TRBD1, the table's D call, matches the DNA was not checked. TRBV21-1 is shown as a pseudogene. The CDR3 runs 17 residues. CDR3 sequence reads: CASSKEGCPLSSYEQYF. The CDR3 DNA sequence: TGTGCCAGCAGCAAAGAGGGGTGCCCCCTCAGCTCCTACGAGCAGTACTTC.

The chain is built from TRBV6-5 and TRBJ1-1; 8 nucleotides align to TRBD1. V was pared by 2 bases and J by 1 base, with 3 bases of the junction left unmatched. Germline CDR1 reads MNHEY; CDR2 reads SVGAGI. This CDR3 has 15 residues. CDR3: CASSYDRGGNTEAFF. CDR3 nucleotide sequence: TGTGCCAGCAGTTACGACAGGGGTGGGAACACTGAAGCTTTCTTT.

The chain joins TRBV5-6 to TRBJ1-4, with 9 positions matching TRBD1. Germline V gives CDR1 SGHDT, CDR2 YYEEEE. The CDR3 is 17 amino acids. V lost 4 bases and J lost 3; bases outside the gene matches: 10. CDR3: CASSTTGGEIPNEKLFF. The DNA for the CDR3 is TGTGCCAGCAGCACGACAGGGGGAGAGATTCCTAATGAAAAACTGTTTTTT.